This section outlines one TCR beta chain sequence together with its context. The V end lost 4 bases, the J end lost 6 bases, and 11 bases lay between the germline ends. Germline CDR1 SGHDT, CDR2 YYEEEE. CDR3 size: 14 residues. As originally analysed: Amplification with reference gene primers provided the estimates of nucleated cell counts. Here immunoSEQ multiplex PCR was the method, and the copy in TCRdb shows in-frame clones only, minus some. Clonal size and the V and J genes are those of that table, whereas D and trimming came from the DNA. The data show roughly 100,000 clones, 70% to 90% seen once. The sample originates from a study of blood T cell repertoires in COVID-19. About the study: Spain, Italy and the United States supplied samples that represented acute and convalescent COVID-19. T cells, B-cell-depleted T cells, or PBMCs supplied cDNA or gDNA.

The sequenced sample consisted of peripheral blood. The clonotype was recovered from a man aged 45-60 years with active COVID-19. This sequence joins TRBV5-6 and TRBJ1-6, with D maybe TRBD1 (5 bases). CDR3: CASSGPGLNSPLHF. The CDR3 DNA follows: TGTGCCAGCAGCGGGCCGGGACTTAATTCACCCCTCCACTTT.